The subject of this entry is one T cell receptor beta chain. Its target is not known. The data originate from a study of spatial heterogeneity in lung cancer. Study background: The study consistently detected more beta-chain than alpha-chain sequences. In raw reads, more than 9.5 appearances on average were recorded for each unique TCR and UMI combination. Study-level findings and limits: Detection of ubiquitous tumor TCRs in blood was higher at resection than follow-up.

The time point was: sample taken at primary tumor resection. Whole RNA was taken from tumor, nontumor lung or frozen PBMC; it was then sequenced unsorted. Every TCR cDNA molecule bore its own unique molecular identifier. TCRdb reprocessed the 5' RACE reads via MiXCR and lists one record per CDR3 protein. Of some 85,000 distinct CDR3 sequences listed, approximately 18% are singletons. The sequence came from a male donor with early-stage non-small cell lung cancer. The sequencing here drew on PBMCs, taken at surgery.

CDR3 sequence reads: CASSKQGSNTGELFF. CDR3 nucleotide sequence: TGTGCCAGTAGTAAACAGGGGTCCAACACCGGGGAGCTGTTTTTT. The chain carries TRBV19 and TRBJ2-2; 7 bases are a match to TRBD1. Germline CDR1 reads LNHDA; CDR2 reads SQIVND (reference sequence). The CDR3 is 15 residues long. V lost 4 bases to trimming and J lost 2 bases; unmatched junction nucleotides: 4. The full variable domain, in which reference TRBV19 and TRBJ2-2 provide the parts outside the CDR3, is DGGITQSPKYLFRKEGQNVTLSCEQNLNHDAMYWYRQDPGQGLRLIYYSQIVNDFQKGDIAEGYSVSREKKESFPLTVTSAQKNPTAFYLCASSKQGSNTGELFFGEGSRLTVL.